This record covers a single T cell receptor (beta chain). The antigen it binds to is not known. No base qualities exist here, and no much larger clone lies one base off it. The sample comes from a study of T-cell memory formation after mild COVID-19 (dated by TCRdb to the early 2020s). General notes on the study: Most TCR sequence clusters were specific to one of the two donors. In two donors, T-cell clones that expanded and contracted after mild COVID-19 were followed by sequencing TCRalpha and TCRbeta repertoires longitudinally. The cohort was made up of two young adult volunteers, one female and one male, who were previously healthy.

The CDR3 runs 16 residues from the cysteine to the phenylalanine. The DNA shown is the 48-base CDR3, in frame from base 1. In the germline V gene (reference sequence), CDR1 corresponds to MNHNY and CDR2 to SVGAGI. The junction shows trimming of 0 bases on V and 0 bases on J, plus 11 bases between the germline ends. Findings and caveats that apply to the study as a whole: Only a couple of mild cases were covered by the study, and larger cohorts that include severe cases with pre-infection samples were considered necessary. Contracting CD4+ clones turned up mainly in the CM and EM memory subsets, whereas EMRA was where CD8+ clones were enriched. The detection of some responding clones in pre-infection memory suggests that pre-existing cross-reactive memory T cells joined the SARS-CoV-2 response. Clones that contracted from day 15 to 85 showed balanced CD4/CD8 phenotypes, whereas a second wave of clones that expanded from day 15 to 37 leaned towards CD4+. Whether the second-wave clones peaking on day 37 were SARS-CoV-2 specific was not confirmed.

PBMCs were isolated by Ficoll-Paque density gradient centrifugation. Sequencing instrument: Illumina NovaSeq 6000. TCRalpha and TCRbeta cDNA libraries were built by 5'RACE with constant-segment primers, adding sample barcodes and unique molecular identifiers. RNA was extracted from every sample with Trizol reagent. The libraries were amplified in two PCR steps, and the second step added a second sample barcode and Illumina TruSeq adapters. The libraries were sequenced on an Illumina NovaSeq using 2 x 150 bp paired-end reads. From the authors' description of their analysis: Demultiplexing of reads and collapsing into UMI-guided consensus sequences were performed with migec v1.2.7. Using mixcr v2.1.11, UMI consensuses were aligned to TRA and TRB V and J templates and then assembled into clonotypes. A clonotype was counted as expanded or contracted only if both edgeR and NoisET called the change significant, with noise models trained on biological replicates. For edgeR calls, the cutoffs were a false discovery rate-adjusted p below 0.01 and a log2 fold-change threshold of 1. As an exploratory analysis of dynamics, PCA with hierarchical clustering was applied to max-normalized trajectories of the 1000 most abundant clonotypes. Separately sequenced CD4+ and CD8+ repertoires were used to assign a CD4 or CD8 phenotype to each responding clone. The public reads were run again by TCRdb, first through fastp at Q25 and then through MiXCR, and only productive beta chains were kept. Duplicate CDR3 protein sequences are folded into a single record with the most common DNA and genes. Clone size and V and J calls follow TCRdb, not the original study. This sample gives hundreds of thousands of distinct CDR3 sequences in total; around 30% of them show up just once. The ten largest clones take up around an eighth of the sample.

The chain is assembled from TRBV6-6 and TRBJ1-2, and TRBD1 may be the D gene, going by 5 matching bases. This receptor was obtained from an adult woman who had mild COVID-19 (a few samples of this study predate the infection). The sample titles of this study are shuffled in the database, so cell type and time point are left out; the donor was told from shared clones. The specimen was PBMCs or a T cell subset sorted from them (not recorded which). The sequenced DNA: TGTGCCAGCAGTTACTCAACGGGACGTCCTAACTATGGCTACACCTTC. It translates to CASSYSTGRPNYGYTF.